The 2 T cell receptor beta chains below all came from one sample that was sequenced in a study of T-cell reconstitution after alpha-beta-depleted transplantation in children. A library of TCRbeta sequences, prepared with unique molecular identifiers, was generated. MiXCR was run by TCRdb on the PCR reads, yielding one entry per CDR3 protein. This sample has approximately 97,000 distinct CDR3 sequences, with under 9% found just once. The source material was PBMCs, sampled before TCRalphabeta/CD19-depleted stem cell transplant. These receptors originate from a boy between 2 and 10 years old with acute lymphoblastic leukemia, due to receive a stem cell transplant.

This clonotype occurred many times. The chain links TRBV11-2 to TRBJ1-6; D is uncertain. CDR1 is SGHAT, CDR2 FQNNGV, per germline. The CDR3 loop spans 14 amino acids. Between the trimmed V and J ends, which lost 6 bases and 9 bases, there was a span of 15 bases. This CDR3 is CASSSDLGFSPLHF. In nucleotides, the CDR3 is TGTGCCAGCAGTTCAGACTTGGGATTTTCACCCCTCCACTTT.

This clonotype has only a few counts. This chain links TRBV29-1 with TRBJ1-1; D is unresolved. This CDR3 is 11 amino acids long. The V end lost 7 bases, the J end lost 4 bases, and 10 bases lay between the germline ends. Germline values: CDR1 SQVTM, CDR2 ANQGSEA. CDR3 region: CSAQFGTEAFF. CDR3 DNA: TGCAGCGCTCAATTCGGCACTGAAGCTTTCTTT.